This record covers a single T cell receptor beta chain. Under the authors' procedure: Estimation of nucleated cell counts was performed using reference gene primer amplification. Here immunoSEQ multiplex PCR was the method, and the copy in TCRdb shows in-frame clones only, minus some. The V and J calls and clone size come from that table; D and trimming were worked out from the DNA. This sample has under 200,000 clones, with 86% found just once. The record originates from a study of blood T cell repertoires in COVID-19. Across the whole study: The cDNA or gDNA used as material had been derived from T cells, B-cell-depleted T cells, or PBMCs.

This CDR3 region has 16 residues. Germline V gene lookup returns CDR1 MDHEN and CDR2 SYDVKM. Trimming stripped 2 bases from V and 0 bases from J, with 11 bases between. This receptor was taken from a man in his fifties or sixties with acute or convalescent COVID-19. The V and J genes are TRBV28 and TRBJ1-3; maybe TRBD1 (5 bases). Sequencing used peripheral blood. CDR3 protein: CASSLLQVTSGNTIYF. Written as DNA, the CDR3 is TGTGCCAGCAGTTTACTACAGGTCACCTCTGGAAACACCATATATTTT.